These 8 T cell receptor beta chains share one sample of origin, sequenced in a study of blood T cell repertoires in COVID-19. TCRdb's copy holds only in-frame clones and misses some; the assay was immunoSEQ multiplex PCR. The table includes approximately 130,000 clones, 80% to 90% detected once. Specimen: PBMCs or T cells enriched from blood (not recorded which). The receptors were sampled from a woman in her forties or fifties who had recovered from COVID-19.

The genes are TRBV5-4 and TRBJ1-3; D is perhaps TRBD1 (5 bases). The CDR3 is 14 amino acids. Deletions cut 2 bases from V and 3 bases from J, with 9 bases between. Germline assignment: CDR1 SGHNT and CDR2 YYREEE (reference sequence). The CDR3 loop reads CASSLRQGGNTIYF. The CDR3, as DNA: TGTGCCAGCAGCTTAAGGCAGGGTGGAAACACCATATATTTT.

The genes are TRBV30 and TRBJ1-2; D is perhaps TRBD1 (5 bases). Between the trimmed V and J ends, which lost 4 bases and 8 bases, there was a span of 14 bases. Germline V gene data show CDR1 as GTSNPN and CDR2 as SVGIG (reference sequence). CDR3 length: 12 amino acids. CDR3 DNA sequence: TGTGCCTGGACCACCGGGGGGAGAGGCTACACCTTC. Its translation: CAWTTGGRGYTF.

The chain carries TRBV10-1 and TRBJ2-5; TRBD1 agrees at 7 bases. The junction had 7 bases not matched to a gene; V was cut back by 6 bases and J by 0 bases. The germline gives CDR1 WNHNN, CDR2 SYGVQD (reference sequence). The CDR3 totals 15 residues. The CDR3 region has the DNA TGCGCCAGCAGCCCGGGACAGTCGTACCAAGAGACCCAGTACTTC. This sequence encodes CASSPGQSYQETQYF.

The V and J genes are TRBV19 and TRBJ1-5; possibly TRBD1 for D (6 bases). Germline values: CDR1 LNHDA, CDR2 SQIVND (reference sequence). The V and J ends lost 7 bases and 5 bases respectively, with 18 bases between them. This CDR3 spans 15 amino acids. CDR3 protein: CASTSRDTLYQPQHF. CDR3 in DNA: TGTGCCAGTACTTCTCGGGACACCCTTTATCAGCCCCAGCATTTT.

V and J are TRBV27 and TRBJ2-1, with TRBD2 identical over 8 bases. Per germline, CDR1 MNHEY and CDR2 SMNVEV (reference sequence). The CDR3 covers 15 residues. V was clipped by 4 bases and J by 9 bases; unmatched bases: 11. CDR3 nucleotide sequence: TGTGCCAGCAGTTCCTATCCGGGACTAGAGGGTGAGCAGTTCTTC. Translated, it gives CASSSYPGLEGEQFF.

The chain couples TRBV2 to TRBJ2-5; a weak D match, TRBD2 (5 bases). CDR3 length equals 14 residues. Germline CDR1 and CDR2: SNHLY and FYNNEI. V was pared by 1 base and J by 10 bases, with 16 bases between. Here the CDR3 reads CASSEGAYRDFQYF. The CDR3 coding sequence is TGTGCCAGCAGTGAAGGCGCGTACCGGGATTTCCAGTACTTC. The variable domain in full, completed from reference TRBV2 and TRBJ2-5, reads EPEVTQTPSHQVTQMGQEVILRCVPISNHLYFYWYRQILGQKVEFLVSFYNNEISEKSEIFDDQFSVERPDGSNFTLKIRSTKLEDSAMYFCASSEGAYRDFQYFGPGTRLLVL.

The chain recombines TRBV4-3 with TRBJ2-3, with 7 bases that match TRBD1. In germline, CDR1 is LGHNA, CDR2 YSLEER. Unmatched junction bases numbered 6, after V lost 5 bases and J lost 4 bases. This CDR3 is 14 amino acids long. CDR3 DNA sequence: TGCGCCAGCAGCGCGACAGGGACCCCAGATACGCAGTATTTT. Encoded protein: CASSATGTPDTQYF.

The chain is built from TRBV10-3 and TRBJ2-7; maybe TRBD2 (6 bases). The CDR3 is made up of 13 amino acids. The germline V and J ends were trimmed by 2 bases and 1 base, with 6 bases remaining between them. Looked up from germline, CDR1 is ENHRY and CDR2 is SYGVKD. The CDR3 spells CAISEGGSYEQYF. The CDR3 nucleotides are TGTGCCATCAGTGAGGGGGGGTCCTACGAGCAGTACTTC.